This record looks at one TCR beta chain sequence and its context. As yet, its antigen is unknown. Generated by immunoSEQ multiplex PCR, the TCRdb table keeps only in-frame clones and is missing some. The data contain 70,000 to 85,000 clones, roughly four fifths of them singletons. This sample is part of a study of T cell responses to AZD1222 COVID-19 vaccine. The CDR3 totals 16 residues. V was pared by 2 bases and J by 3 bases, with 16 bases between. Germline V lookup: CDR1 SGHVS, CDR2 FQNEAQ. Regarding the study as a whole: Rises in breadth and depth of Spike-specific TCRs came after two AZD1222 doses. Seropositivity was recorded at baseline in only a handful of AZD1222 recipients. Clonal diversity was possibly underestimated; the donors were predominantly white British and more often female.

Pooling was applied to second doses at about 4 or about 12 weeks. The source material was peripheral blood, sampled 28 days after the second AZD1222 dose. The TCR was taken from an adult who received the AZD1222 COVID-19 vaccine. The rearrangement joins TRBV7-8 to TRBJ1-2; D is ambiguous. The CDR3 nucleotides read TGTGCCAGCAGCTTATTTTTTGGGAGTCAGGACTATGGCTACACCTTC. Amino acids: CASSLFFGSQDYGYTF.